This TCR beta chain is drawn from a study of breast tumors, draining lymph nodes, adjacent tissues. TCRdb reanalysed the multiplex PCR reads using MiXCR and keeps one entry per CDR3 protein. The table lists about 130,000 distinct CDR3 sequences, less than 20% of them singletons. The lymph nodes were axillary draining lymph nodes from breast cancer patients. Germline assignment: CDR1 SGHTA and CDR2 FQGNSA. The CDR3 totals 14 residues. V lost 8 bases and J lost 9, with 20 bases in between. Study-wide results and caveats: Tumors had less TCR diversity than lymph nodes, more than nontumor tissue. Tumor T cell lymph node origin was a supported hypothesis, not proven. Data fit most tumor T cells coming from lymph node, expanding in tumor.

This clonotype was counted a single time. Its specificity is not known. This may arise from a read error, as a much more abundant clone is one base away. Sequenced: axillary lymph node tissue. The rearrangement uses TRBV7-2 and TRBJ2-1; tentatively, D is TRBD2 (6 bases). The clonotype comes from a female donor with breast cancer. Some clones in this sample may be carry-over from other donors' samples. Here the CDR3 DNA reads TGTGCCAGCGGCCCAAGACTAGTTGCGAGTGAGCAGTTCTTC. This gives the protein CASGPRLVASEQFF.